This T cell receptor (beta chain) was sequenced during a study of blood T cell repertoires in COVID-19. The wider study: Both acute and convalescent COVID-19 samples were obtained from the United States, Italy and Spain. T cells, B-cell-depleted T cells, or PBMCs supplied cDNA or gDNA.

Germline CDR1 LGHNT, CDR2 FRNRAP. The CDR3 length is 20 residues. With 2 bases removed from V and 0 bases from J, the gap between germline ends came to 23 bases. In the original processing: Estimation of nucleated cell counts relied on the amplification of reference gene primers. Clones were sequenced by immunoSEQ multiplex PCR, and TCRdb holds only the in-frame ones, with some missing. V, J and clone size are taken as reported in that table, and D and trimming were inferred from the DNA itself. Of about 60,000 clones in the sample, roughly 79% were seen once. This receptor was taken from a man in his sixties with acute or convalescent COVID-19. The V and J genes are TRBV12-5 and TRBJ2-1, with D maybe TRBD1 (6 bases). The sequenced material came from peripheral blood. CDR3 in DNA: TGTGCTAGTGGTTTGATAGCCGCACCCAGGGGCCCTAGCTCCTACAATGAGCAGTTCTTC. This encodes CASGLIAAPRGPSSYNEQFF.